This is a list of T cell receptor beta chains from one sample in a study of OX40 agonist ivuxolimab in advanced cancers. Libraries were prepared by immunoSEQ multiplex PCR; TCRdb keeps only in-frame clonotypes and omits some of them. Of about 53,000 clones in the sample, 70% to 90% were seen once. Sequencing was performed on CD4+ or CD8+ T cells sorted from blood, taken in a trial of the OX40 agonist ivuxolimab. These TCRs come from an adult with an advanced solid tumor such as melanoma, head and neck, liver or kidney cancer. CDR3s include the opening cysteine and the closing phenylalanine or tryptophan. The D gene is left open where the match is weak. The size field is filled for only some rows; it gives once, few, many or a size class.

abundance	d_gene	j_gene	v_gene	CDR3aa	CDR3nt
-	TRBD2	TRBJ2-3	TRBV7-2	CASSQLAVITDTQYF	TGTGCCAGCAGCCAGCTAGCGGTGATCACAGATACGCAGTATTTT
-	TRBD2	TRBJ2-1	TRBV19	CASSIGPAGGNEQFF	TGTGCCAGTAGTATAGGTCCAGCGGGAGGTAATGAGCAGTTCTTC
once	-	TRBJ2-7	TRBV9	CASSEGLNAGHEQYF	TGTGCCAGCAGCGAGGGACTGAACGCCGGGCACGAGCAGTACTTC
few	-	TRBJ1-1	TRBV13	CASSAQGGGTEAFF	TGTGCCAGCAGCGCTCAGGGAGGGGGTACTGAAGCTTTCTTT
once	-	TRBJ2-3	TRBV19	CASSIDRSTDTQYF	TGTGCCAGTAGTATAGACAGAAGCACAGATACGCAGTATTTT
-	-	TRBJ1-1	TRBV7-8	CASSLWGEGTEAFF	TGTGCCAGCAGCTTATGGGGGGAAGGAACTGAAGCTTTCTTT
once	TRBD1	TRBJ1-4	TRBV28	CATTLRDRDEKLFF	TGTGCCACCACTCTCCGGGACAGGGATGAAAAACTGTTTTTT
-	-	TRBJ2-5	TRBV5-4	CASSLAWGGGSLETQYF	TGTGCCAGCAGCTTGGCCTGGGGCGGGGGCTCCTTGGAGACCCAGTACTTC
-	TRBD1	TRBJ2-3	TRBV28	CASSFGQAFTDTQYF	TGTGCCAGCAGTTTCGGACAGGCTTTCACAGATACGCAGTATTTT
-	TRBD1	TRBJ2-1	TRBV18	CASSISTGDYNEQFF	TGTGCCAGCTCAATAAGTACAGGGGATTACAATGAGCAGTTCTTC
-	-	TRBJ2-1	TRBV7-6	CASSLNLREQFF	TGTGCCAGCAGCCTCAACCTTCGCGAGCAGTTCTTC
-	-	TRBJ1-4	TRBV6-5	CASSSDPGSNEKLFF	TGTGCCAGCAGTTCCGACCCCGGATCTAATGAAAAACTGTTTTTT
-	-	TRBJ2-7	TRBV7-9	CASSLGQTEQYF	TGTGCCAGCAGCTTAGGACAGACCGAGCAGTACTTC
-	-	TRBJ1-1	TRBV7-9	CASSLAQGGNTEAFF	TGTGCCAGCAGCTTAGCGCAAGGGGGGAACACTGAAGCTTTCTTT
-	TRBD1	TRBJ1-1	TRBV6-6	CASSGDRLEAFF	TGTGCCAGCAGTGGGGACAGATTGGAAGCTTTCTTT
-	TRBD1	TRBJ1-1	TRBV19	CASTTAGGTEAFF	TGTGCCAGTACCACGGCAGGGGGCACTGAAGCTTTCTTT
-	-	TRBJ2-3	TRBV10-3	CAISEPMTQGGTPSYTDTQYF	TGTGCCATCAGTGAGCCGATGACACAGGGCGGTACACCCTCTTACACAGATACGCAGTATTTT
once	-	TRBJ1-5	TRBV19	CASSIMAGTNQPQHF	TGTGCCAGTAGTATTATGGCAGGCACCAATCAGCCCCAGCATTTT
-	TRBD1	TRBJ1-4	TRBV19	CASRSRQGTTNEKLFF	TGTGCCAGTAGATCTCGACAGGGCACAACTAATGAAAAACTGTTTTTT
-	-	TRBJ2-5	TRBV27	CASLDKQETQYF	TGTGCCAGCCTCGACAAACAAGAGACCCAGTACTTC
-	-	TRBJ2-1	TRBV27	CASSFYNEQFF	TGTGCCAGCAGTTTCTACAATGAGCAGTTCTTC
-	-	TRBJ1-1	TRBV5-5	CASSGGTADEAFF	TGTGCCAGCAGCGGAGGGACGGCGGACGAAGCTTTCTTT
-	-	TRBJ2-7	TRBV4-3	CASSQDGEGAFYEQYF	TGCGCCAGCAGCCAAGATGGGGAGGGGGCGTTCTACGAGCAGTACTTC
-	-	TRBJ1-1	TRBV7-3	CASSSGQSEAFF	TGTGCCAGCAGCTCCGGACAGTCTGAAGCTTTCTTT
once	-	TRBJ2-3	TRBV5-1	CASSPWTATSTDTQYF	TGCGCCAGCAGCCCCTGGACAGCCACTAGCACAGATACGCAGTATTTT
-	-	TRBJ1-5	TRBV27	CASSLLLGNQPQHF	TGTGCCAGCAGTTTGCTGTTAGGCAATCAGCCCCAGCATTTT
-	-	TRBJ2-2	TRBV6-5	CASLGGRISTGELFF	TGTGCCAGCCTCGGGGGGCGCATCTCGACCGGGGAGCTGTTTTTT
-	-	TRBJ2-2	TRBV27	CASTWYRNTGELFF	TGTGCCAGCACGTGGTACAGGAACACCGGGGAGCTGTTTTTT
-	-	TRBJ2-5	TRBV5-1	CASSLALEDGTQYF	TGCGCCAGCAGCTTGGCTCTAGAAGATGGGACCCAGTACTTC
few	TRBD1	TRBJ1-2	TRBV29-1	CSAGGVYYGYTF	TGCAGCGCAGGGGGTGTATACTATGGCTACACCTTC
few	TRBD2	TRBJ2-7	TRBV5-6	CASSSYRLAGGYEQYF	TGTGCCAGCAGCTCCTACCGACTAGCGGGAGGCTACGAGCAGTACTTC
-	-	TRBJ2-7	TRBV11-3	CASSPPDSSYEQYF	TGTGCCAGCAGCCCACCGGACAGCTCCTACGAGCAGTACTTC
-	TRBD1	TRBJ2-5	TRBV7-3	CASSLQGEYQETQYF	TGTGCCAGCAGCTTACAGGGGGAGTACCAAGAGACCCAGTACTTC
-	-	TRBJ2-5	TRBV2	CASSEIRSGDPETQYF	TGTGCCAGCAGTGAAATAAGGTCAGGGGACCCAGAGACCCAGTACTTC
-	-	TRBJ2-3	TRBV7-6	CASSLAGEDTQYF	TGTGCCAGCAGCTTAGCGGGGGAAGATACGCAGTATTTT
-	TRBD1	TRBJ1-1	TRBV28	CASSPRDRLIEAFF	TGTGCCAGCAGTCCAAGGGACAGATTAATCGAAGCTTTCTTT
-	-	TRBJ2-3	TRBV27	CASSSTGFTLITDTQYF	TGTGCCAGCAGTTCCACAGGGTTCACTCTCATCACAGATACGCAGTATTTT
once	-	TRBJ1-2	TRBV29-1	CSVLVLYGYTF	TGCAGCGTTTTGGTGCTCTATGGCTACACCTTC
-	TRBD2	TRBJ2-1	TRBV6-5	CASRTGAGGYNEQFF	TGTGCCAGCAGAACCGGAGCGGGAGGCTACAATGAGCAGTTCTTC
once	TRBD1	TRBJ2-4	TRBV13	CASSWGTGRFRTIQYF	TGTGCCAGCAGCTGGGGGACAGGGCGGTTCCGAACCATTCAGTACTTC
-	-	TRBJ2-2	TRBV30	CAWRSTVLPTGELFF	TGTGCCTGGAGGAGCACAGTTCTGCCCACCGGGGAGCTGTTTTTT
once	-	TRBJ1-3	TRBV5-5	CASSLVGNTIYF	TGTGCCAGCAGCTTGGTTGGAAACACCATATATTTT
-	-	TRBJ1-2	TRBV9	CASSVGRDRANYGYTF	TGTGCCAGCAGCGTAGGGAGGGATAGGGCTAACTATGGCTACACCTTC
-	-	TRBJ2-7	TRBV23-1	CASSQSAQTASSYEQYF	TGCGCCAGCAGTCAATCCGCCCAGACAGCGAGCTCCTACGAGCAGTACTTC
-	-	TRBJ1-2	TRBV7-9	CASGGVNHYGYTF	TGTGCCAGCGGGGGGGTCAATCACTATGGCTACACCTTC
-	-	TRBJ2-2	TRBV29-1	CSVEDPAVYTGELFF	TGCAGCGTTGAAGATCCCGCGGTATACACCGGGGAGCTGTTTTTT
-	-	TRBJ2-1	TRBV7-9	CASRFIDEQFF	TGTGCCAGCAGGTTCATCGATGAGCAGTTCTTC